These 18 T cell receptor beta chains share one sample of origin, sequenced in a study of shared clonotypes between healthy human individuals. Profiling relied on immunoSEQ multiplex PCR, and the TCRdb table lists in-frame clones only, not all of them. The sample shows some 1 million clones, about 75% of them seen only once. Sequences were obtained from memory CD4+ T cells sorted from blood. Subset in this sample: CD45RA-negative fraction. The receptor set was obtained from a young man in good health.

The sample holds many counts of this clone. Other nucleotide sequences in the sample specify the same CDR3. The V call is TRBV4-1, the J call TRBJ2-5; 11 positions match TRBD2. With V trimmed by 4 bases and J by 2 bases, 3 bases remained unmatched. The CDR3 consists of 15 residues. Germline CDR1 is MGHRA and CDR2 is YSYEKL. This chain's CDR3 is CASSPGLAVQETQYF. The CDR3, as DNA: TGCGCCAGCAGCCCGGGACTAGCGGTTCAAGAGACCCAGTACTTC.

This chain links TRBV10-3 with TRBJ1-3; TRBD1 matches 7 bases. The CDR3 extends over 12 amino acids. V trimming: 2 bases; J trimming: 11 bases; junction bases outside the gene matches: 3. Per germline, CDR1 ENHRY and CDR2 SYGVKD. This CDR3 reads CAISEADRAIYF. For the CDR3, the DNA is TGTGCCATCAGTGAGGCAGACAGGGCCATATATTTT.

V gene TRBV10-3 combines with J gene TRBJ2-4; no reliable D call. Germline values: CDR1 ENHRY, CDR2 SYGVKD. There are 14 residues in the CDR3. Trimming removed 10 bases from V and 9 bases from J, with 22 bases in between. CDR3 sequence reads: CASNLLGRSSIQYF. Written as DNA, the CDR3 is TGTGCCAGCAACCTTCTGGGCAGATCCAGCATTCAGTACTTC.

This rearrangement joins TRBV9 to TRBJ2-7; D possibly corresponds to TRBD2 (7 bases). Germline CDR1 and CDR2: SGDLS and YYNGEE. The V end lost 3 bases, the J end lost 2 bases, and 18 bases lay between the germline ends. CDR3 length: 16 residues. CDR3 sequence: CASSADGGHRTYEQYF. Here the CDR3 DNA reads TGTGCCAGCAGCGCAGACGGGGGGCACCGAACCTACGAGCAGTACTTC.

The chain employs TRBV5-3 and TRBJ2-3; 13 nucleotides match TRBD2. TRBV5-3 is given ORF status, its function remaining uncertain. Germline trimming cut 6 bases from V and 4 bases from J; bases unmatched to any gene: 5. This CDR3 comprises 15 residues. The CDR3: CARKRTSGSPDTQYF. The CDR3 coding sequence is TGTGCCAGAAAACGGACTAGCGGGAGCCCAGATACGCAGTATTTT.

This clone has ten or more counts. The CDR3 reads CASSYLAVATMGGYTF. In DNA, the CDR3 is TGTGCCAGCAGTTACCTTGCGGTCGCCACTATGGGCGGCTACACCTTC. This rearrangement joins TRBV6-6 to TRBJ1-2; D unresolved. Deletions cut 2 bases from V and 8 bases from J, with 21 bases between. The CDR3 consists of 16 residues. The germline gives CDR1 MNHNY, CDR2 SVGAGI (reference sequence).

This clone was recorded only once. The genes are TRBV6-1 and TRBJ1-1; 10 bases match TRBD1. This CDR3 has 15 amino acids. In germline, CDR1 is MNHNS, CDR2 SASEGT. The V gene end was trimmed by 6 bases and the J gene end by 1 base; junction bases not matched to a gene: 5. CDR3: CASRERTGGNTEAFF. CDR3 DNA: TGTGCCAGCAGGGAACGGACAGGGGGGAACACTGAAGCTTTCTTT.

The rearrangement links TRBV9 to TRBJ2-1, with D possibly matching TRBD1 (6 bases). Between the trimmed V and J ends, which lost 4 bases and 2 bases, there was a span of 13 bases. CDR1 is SGDLS and CDR2 is YYNGEE in the germline V gene. The CDR3 spans 15 residues. The CDR3 DNA reads as TGTGCCAGCAGCCCCCAAGGGGACACCTACAATGAGCAGTTCTTC. Translating it yields CASSPQGDTYNEQFF.

The CDR3 loop reads CAWSVDETGLRPRYF. Here the CDR3 DNA reads TGTGCCTGGAGTGTTGACGAGACAGGGCTGCGCCCGCGGTACTTC. The rearrangement links TRBV30 to TRBJ2-7, with 7 bases identical to TRBD1. CDR1 is GTSNPN and CDR2 is SVGIG in the germline V gene (reference sequence). V was clipped by 0 bases and J by 12 bases; unmatched bases: 17. This CDR3 contains 15 residues. Based on the CDR3 plus reference TRBV30 and TRBJ2-7, the full variable domain is SQTIHQWPATLVQPVGSPLSLECTVEGTSNPNLYWYRQAAGRGLQLLFYSVGIGQISSEVPQNLSASRPQDRQFILSSKKLLLSDSGFYLCAWSVDETGLRPRYFGPGTRLTVT.

The chain carries TRBV18 and TRBJ1-1, with D possibly being TRBD1 (6 bases). This CDR3 has 13 residues. CDR1 is KGHSH and CDR2 is LQKENI in the germline V gene. The ends were cut back, 0 bases at V and 8 bases at J, with 10 bases in the middle. Here the CDR3 DNA reads TGTGCCAGCTCACCACCGAACAGGGCCGAAGCTTTCTTT. It yields the protein CASSPPNRAEAFF.

The chain is built from TRBV6-6 and TRBJ2-7; 11 bases align to TRBD1. V shed 6 bases, J shed 3 bases, and the junction held 7 bases outside the gene matches. The CDR3 runs 15 residues. The germline V gene has CDR1 MNHNY and CDR2 SVGAGI (reference sequence). CDR3 nucleotide sequence: TGTGCCAGCAGGACCCCCGGGACAGGGGGCTACGAGCAGTACTTC. Translating gives CASRTPGTGGYEQYF.

The chain recombines TRBV18 with TRBJ2-2, with D possibly being TRBD1 (5 bases). The CDR3 has 15 residues. Germline V CDR1 and CDR2: KGHSH, LQKENI. The V and J ends lost 3 bases and 5 bases respectively, with 13 bases between them. The CDR3 loop is CASSPDSQFTGELFF. CDR3 DNA: TGTGCCAGCTCACCCGACAGCCAGTTTACCGGGGAGCTGTTTTTT.

This clone was detected only a few times. The rearrangement uses TRBV19 and TRBJ2-7; TRBD2 is a possible D gene (5 bases). Germline V gene sequence: CDR1 LNHDA, CDR2 SQIVND (reference sequence). The CDR3 covers 13 residues. The ends were cut back, 5 bases at V and 3 bases at J, with 11 bases in the middle. The CDR3 region is CASSLGLDYEQYF. CDR3 DNA sequence: TGTGCCAGTAGTCTCGGACTCGACTACGAGCAGTACTTC.

The chain joins TRBV6-1 to TRBJ1-5, with D tentatively TRBD1 (5 bases). This CDR3 comprises 16 residues. Germline CDR1 and CDR2: MNHNS and SASEGT. Trimming left V 2 bases short and J 6 bases short, with 17 bases between. CDR3 nucleotides: TGTGCCAGCAGTGAACCCCCAAACGGGGGGGGTCAGCCCCAGCATTTT. Protein product: CASSEPPNGGGQPQHF.

This chain joins TRBV10-1 and TRBJ2-7; 14 bases are shared with TRBD2. Per the germline V gene, CDR1 is WNHNN and CDR2 is SYGVQD (reference sequence). The V and J ends lost 10 bases and 2 bases, in that order; junction bases with no gene match: 13. The CDR3 consists of 17 residues. CDR3 DNA sequence: TGCGCCACCCCGGGACTAGCGGGAGTCTTAAGAACCTACGAGCAGTACTTC. This gives the protein CATPGLAGVLRTYEQYF.

The chain couples TRBV7-2 to TRBJ2-7, with TRBD2 matching over 7 bases. Germline assignment: CDR1 SGHTA and CDR2 FQGNSA. V lost 4 bases and J lost 2; bases outside the gene matches: 8. CDR3 size: 15 residues. Written as DNA, the CDR3 is TGTGCCAGCAGCTGGATGGCTAGCGGAACCTACGAGCAGTACTTC. Its translation: CASSWMASGTYEQYF.

The V gene is TRBV6-1, the J gene TRBJ2-2; TRBD1 is a possible D gene (6 bases). CDR1 and CDR2 (germline): MNHNS, SASEGT. Trimming removed 4 bases at V and 6 bases at J, with 12 bases between. The CDR3 runs to 14 residues. In DNA form, the CDR3 reads TGTGCCAGCAGTGTTACAGGGACACCCGGGGAGCTGTTTTTT. Its translation: CASSVTGTPGELFF.

The chain combines TRBV6-1 with TRBJ2-7; D is possibly TRBD1 (5 bases). The CDR3 has 14 amino acids. Trimming shortened V by 5 bases and J by 2 bases, and 13 bases separated the two germline ends. Germline CDR1 MNHNS, CDR2 SASEGT. The CDR3 loop reads CASSLQAGTYEQYF. The CDR3, as DNA: TGTGCCAGCAGTCTCCAGGCAGGGACCTACGAGCAGTACTTC.